This section outlines one T cell receptor beta chain sequence together with its context. Its antigen is not identified. Some clones are missing from TCRdb's copy, which holds only in-frame ones; the method was immunoSEQ multiplex PCR. The table shows 100,000 or so clones, with 89% occurring only once. V was clipped by 3 bases and J by 3 bases; unmatched bases: 9. The CDR3 contains 16 residues. Germline V lookup: CDR1 SGHRS, CDR2 YFSETQ. These data are taken from a study of OX40 agonist ivuxolimab in advanced cancers. As for the study in general: The patients got ivuxolimab, which is an agonistic anti-OX40 (CD134) antibody.

Overall study results and limits: Among some nonresponders, normalized T-cell clonal expansion was also low. Among T cells, CD8+ cells averaged more expanded clones than CD4+ cells.

The sample here was CD4+ or CD8+ T cells sorted from blood, taken in a trial of the OX40 agonist ivuxolimab. This receptor was obtained from an adult with an advanced solid tumor such as melanoma, head and neck, liver or kidney cancer. The chain joins TRBV5-1 to TRBJ2-5; 9 bases are shared with TRBD1. The CDR3 is CASSWAGQGGKETQYF. CDR3 coding DNA: TGCGCCAGCAGCTGGGCGGGACAGGGAGGGAAAGAGACCCAGTACTTC. The full variable domain, completed using reference TRBV5-1 and TRBJ2-5, is KAGVTQTPRYLIKTRGQQVTLSCSPISGHRSVSWYQQTPGQGLQFLFEYFSETQRNKGNFPGRFSGRQFSNSRSEMNVSTLELGDSALYLCASSWAGQGGKETQYFGPGTRLLVL.